These T cell receptor beta chains were read from a single sample in a study of early T cells in non-severe SARS-CoV-2 infection. TCRdb fed the 5' RACE reads into MiXCR, producing one record per CDR3 protein. The profile covers 45,000 to 55,000 distinct CDR3 sequences, with more than 6.5% appearing a single time and around 6.1% taken by the ten largest. The specimen was whole blood. These receptors came from an adult who was a healthcare worker with PCR-confirmed SARS-CoV-2 infection or an uninfected control (not recorded which). The CDR3 runs from the conserved cysteine through the conserved F or W. A D gene is named only where the DNA matches it firmly. Part of the rows lack a size; the others show once, few, many or a class for expanded clones.

CDR3,DNA,size,length,V,D,J
CASSLEAMNTEAFF,TGTGCCAGCAGTTTAGAAGCAATGAACACTGAAGCTTTCTTT,-,14,TRBV12-3/TRBV12-4,-,TRBJ1-1
CATSDSRAIQETQYF,TGTGCCACCAGTGATTCCCGGGCAATTCAAGAGACCCAGTACTTC,many,15,TRBV24-1,-,TRBJ2-5
CASSEGWTPSYEQYF,TGTGCCAGCAGTGAGGGCTGGACACCGTCCTACGAGCAGTACTTC,-,15,TRBV25-1,-,TRBJ2-7
CASSPLKGGSENTIYF,TGTGCCAGCAGTCCCCTCAAAGGGGGTTCTGAAAACACCATATATTTT,-,16,TRBV28,-,TRBJ1-3
CSARITLGDHGYTF,TGCAGTGCTAGAATTACTCTGGGGGACCATGGCTACACCTTC,many,14,TRBV20-1,-,TRBJ1-2
CSARDLQDTFNQPQHF,TGCAGTGCTAGAGATCTACAGGACACCTTCAATCAGCCCCAGCATTTT,-,16,TRBV20-1,-,TRBJ1-5
CASSFTGSYNSPLHF,TGTGCCAGCAGTTTTACAGGGTCCTATAATTCACCCCTCCACTTT,many,15,TRBV28,-,TRBJ1-6
CASSLFGGGLSSYNEQFF,TGTGCCAGCAGTTTATTTGGGGGGGGGCTTAGCTCCTACAATGAGCAGTTCTTC,many,18,TRBV27,-,TRBJ2-1
CASSLPPEQETQYF,TGTGCCAGCAGCTTACCTCCGGAGCAAGAGACCCAGTACTTC,-,14,TRBV11-2,-,TRBJ2-5
CASSFVVPGVYGYTF,TGTGCCAGCAGTTTTGTTGTCCCGGGCGTCTATGGCTACACCTTC,-,15,TRBV28,-,TRBJ1-2
CASGPAGVSNQPQHF,TGTGCCAGCGGCCCCGCCGGGGTTAGCAATCAGCCCCAGCATTTT,many,15,TRBV28,-,TRBJ1-5
CASSFQGNIQYF,TGTGCCAGCAGCTTCCAGGGAAACATTCAGTACTTC,few,12,TRBV7-2,-,TRBJ2-4
CASSLAGLTDTQYF,TGTGCCAGCAGCTTAGCAGGACTCACAGATACGCAGTATTTT,-,14,TRBV7-2,-,TRBJ2-3
CASSRGEKLFF,TGTGCCAGCAGCCGGGGGGAAAAACTGTTTTTT,many,11,TRBV3-1,-,TRBJ1-4
CSVRTEYGYTF,TGCAGCGTGCGGACGGAATATGGCTACACCTTC,many,11,TRBV29-1,-,TRBJ1-2
CASSHLDAQPQHF,TGTGCCAGCTCACACTTGGACGCTCAGCCCCAGCATTTT,many,13,TRBV18,-,TRBJ1-5
CASSKRQGARGNEQFF,TGTGCCAGCAGTAAAAGACAGGGGGCTAGGGGCAATGAGCAGTTCTTC,many,16,TRBV12-3/TRBV12-4,TRBD1,TRBJ2-1
CASSLPGGYGYTF,TGTGCCAGCAGTTTGCCAGGCGGCTATGGCTACACCTTC,many,13,TRBV12-3/TRBV12-4,-,TRBJ1-2
CAISGITGDGYTF,TGTGCCATCAGTGGAATTACAGGGGACGGCTACACCTTC,many,13,TRBV10-3,TRBD1,TRBJ1-2
CSATLGGGGLYNEQFF,TGCAGTGCTACCCTAGGCGGCGGGGGCCTCTACAATGAGCAGTTCTTC,few,16,TRBV20-1,-,TRBJ2-1
CASKDRAGNIQYF,TGTGCCAGCAAGGACAGGGCGGGAAACATTCAGTACTTC,many,13,TRBV2,TRBD1,TRBJ2-4
CSATGQGADYEQYF,TGCAGTGCTACGGGACAGGGGGCCGACTACGAGCAGTACTTC,many,14,TRBV20-1,TRBD1,TRBJ2-7
CASSLVTDYGYTF,TGCGCCAGCAGCTTGGTGACAGACTATGGCTACACCTTC,many,13,TRBV5-1,-,TRBJ1-2
CATSDPGQISYNEQFF,TGTGCCACCAGTGATCCCGGACAGATCTCCTACAATGAGCAGTTCTTC,many,16,TRBV24-1,-,TRBJ2-1
CASSPPAGRSTEAFF,TGTGCCAGCTCACCACCGGCAGGGAGGTCCACTGAAGCTTTCTTT,many,15,TRBV18,-,TRBJ1-1
CASSEGTGGLADTQYF,TGTGCCAGCAGTGAAGGGACAGGGGGCTTGGCAGATACGCAGTATTTT,-,16,TRBV2,TRBD1,TRBJ2-3
CASSLWGTGGLNEKLFF,TGTGCCAGCAGTTTATGGGGCACAGGGGGACTTAATGAAAAACTGTTTTTT,-,17,TRBV28,TRBD1,TRBJ1-4
CASGTTGEPGQSYNEQFF,TGTGCTAGTGGTACTACAGGGGAACCGGGACAATCCTACAATGAGCAGTTCTTC,-,18,TRBV12-5,TRBD1,TRBJ2-1
CASRTSPGETQYF,TGTGCCAGCAGAACTAGCCCCGGAGAGACCCAGTACTTC,many,13,TRBV19,-,TRBJ2-5
CASSRQGRALEKLFF,TGTGCCAGCAGTCGACAGGGCCGGGCACTTGAAAAACTGTTTTTT,many,15,TRBV28,TRBD1,TRBJ1-4
CASRQGTDTQYF,TGCGCCAGCAGACAGGGCACAGATACGCAGTATTTT,many,12,TRBV5-1,-,TRBJ2-3
CASSLANYNEQFF,TGTGCCAGCAGCTTAGCGAACTACAATGAGCAGTTCTTC,many,13,TRBV7-9,-,TRBJ2-1
CASSQVLGDTQYF,TGTGCCAGCAGCCAAGTACTAGGAGATACGCAGTATTTT,-,13,TRBV3-2,-,TRBJ2-3
CASSPSAPLETQYF,TGTGCCAGCAGTCCTTCGGCTCCACTAGAGACCCAGTACTTC,few,14,TRBV27,-,TRBJ2-5
CAISESHRELTYEQYF,TGTGCCATCAGTGAGTCTCACAGGGAACTTACCTACGAGCAGTACTTC,many,16,TRBV10-3,-,TRBJ2-7
CAISDDRSTDTQYF,TGTGCCATCAGTGATGATCGAAGTACAGATACGCAGTATTTT,few,14,TRBV10-3,-,TRBJ2-3
CASSARDYPEDTGELFF,TGTGCCAGCAGCGCCCGGGACTACCCCGAAGATACCGGGGAGCTGTTTTTT,-,17,TRBV7-9,TRBD2,TRBJ2-2
CAWSVARDMNTEAFF,TGTGCCTGGAGTGTGGCCAGGGACATGAACACTGAAGCTTTCTTT,many,15,TRBV30,-,TRBJ1-1
CASSQQISYNEQFF,TGTGCCAGCAGCCAACAGATCTCCTACAATGAGCAGTTCTTC,medium-sized,14,TRBV3-1,-,TRBJ2-1
CASSPGAGSYNEQFF,TGTGCCAGCAGCCCTGGGGCAGGGTCCTACAATGAGCAGTTCTTC,-,15,TRBV7-9,-,TRBJ2-1
CASSLGARDEAFF,TGCGCCAGCAGCTTGGGGGCCAGAGATGAAGCTTTCTTT,few,13,TRBV5-1,-,TRBJ1-1